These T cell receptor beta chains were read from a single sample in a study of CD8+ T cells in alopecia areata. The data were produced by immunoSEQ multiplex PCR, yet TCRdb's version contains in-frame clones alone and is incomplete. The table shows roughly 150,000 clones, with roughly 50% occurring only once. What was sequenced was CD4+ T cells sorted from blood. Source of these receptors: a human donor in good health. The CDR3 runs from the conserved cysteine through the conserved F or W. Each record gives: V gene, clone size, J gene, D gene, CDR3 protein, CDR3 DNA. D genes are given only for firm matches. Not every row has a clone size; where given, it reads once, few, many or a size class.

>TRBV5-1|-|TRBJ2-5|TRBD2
CASTLGGRETQYF
TGCGCCAGCACACTCGGCGGGAGGGAGACCCAGTACTTC
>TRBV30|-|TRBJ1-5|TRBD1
CAWRGRGQGYNQPQHF
TGTGCCTGGAGGGGAAGGGGACAGGGATACAATCAGCCCCAGCATTTT
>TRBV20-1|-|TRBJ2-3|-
CSAKTGDTQYF
TGCAGTGCTAAGACGGGGGATACGCAGTATTTT
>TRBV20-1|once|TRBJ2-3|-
CSWGVDTQYF
TGCAGTTGGGGGGTAGATACGCAGTATTTT
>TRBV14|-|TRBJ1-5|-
CASSQFLPGALYYSNQPQHF
TGTGCCAGCAGCCAATTCCTACCTGGGGCCCTTTATTATAGCAATCAGCCCCAGCATTTT
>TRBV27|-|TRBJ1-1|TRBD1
CASQDRGMVYTEAFF
TGTGCCAGCCAAGACAGGGGGATGGTTTACACTGAAGCTTTCTTT
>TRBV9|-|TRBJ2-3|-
CASSTRSSVLLTDTQYF
TGTGCCAGCAGCACCCGCTCTAGCGTCTTGCTGACAGATACGCAGTATTTT
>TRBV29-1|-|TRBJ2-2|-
CSVEWGTGELFF
TGCAGCGTTGAGTGGGGGACCGGGGAGCTGTTTTTT
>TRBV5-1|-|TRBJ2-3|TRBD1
CASTGGARSDTQYF
TGCGCCAGCACAGGGGGCGCTCGGTCAGATACGCAGTATTTT
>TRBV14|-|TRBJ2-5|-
CASSQDLSRQQYF
TGTGCCAGCAGCCAAGATCTAAGCAGACAGCAGTACTTC
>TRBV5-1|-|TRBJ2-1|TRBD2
CASSLGLLAGGGNEQFF
TGCGCCAGCAGCTTGGGGCTGCTAGCGGGAGGGGGCAATGAGCAGTTCTTC
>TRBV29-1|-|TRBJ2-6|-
CSVGRPGANVLTF
TGCAGCGTTGGGCGACCTGGGGCCAACGTCCTGACTTTC
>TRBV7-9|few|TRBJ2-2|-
CASSSRAGELFF
TGTGCCAGCAGCTCCCGGGCCGGGGAGCTGTTTTTT
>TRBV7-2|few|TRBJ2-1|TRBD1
CASRRAGGYNEQFF
TGTGCCAGCAGGAGGGCAGGGGGCTACAATGAGCAGTTCTTC
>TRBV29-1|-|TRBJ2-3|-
CSVERPQYF
TGCAGCGTTGAACGGCCTCAGTATTTT
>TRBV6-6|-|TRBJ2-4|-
CASSYLQGNIQYF
TGTGCCAGCAGTTATTTGCAGGGAAACATTCAGTACTTC
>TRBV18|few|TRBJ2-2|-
CASSLKTGANTGELFF
TGTGCCAGCTCGCTTAAAACAGGAGCTAACACCGGGGAGCTGTTTTTT
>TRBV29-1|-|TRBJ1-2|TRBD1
CSVGQGESYGYTF
TGCAGCGTGGGACAGGGGGAAAGCTATGGCTACACCTTC
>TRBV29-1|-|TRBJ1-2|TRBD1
CSVNEQGSFYGYTF
TGCAGCGTGAATGAACAGGGGAGTTTCTATGGCTACACCTTC
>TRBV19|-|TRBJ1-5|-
CASRGSNSNQPQHF
TGTGCCAGTAGAGGATCTAATAGCAATCAGCCCCAGCATTTT
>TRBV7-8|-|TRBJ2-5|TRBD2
CASSSGSVTSAYQETQYF
TGTGCCAGCAGCTCAGGAAGCGTAACTAGCGCGTACCAAGAGACCCAGTACTTC
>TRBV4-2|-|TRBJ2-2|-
CASSHGGGRTGELFF
TGTGCCAGCAGCCATGGGGGAGGTCGCACCGGGGAGCTGTTTTTT